This T cell receptor beta chain was sequenced for a study of identical twins' blood T cells. On the study more broadly: Around twelve libraries, six alpha and six beta, gave around 50 million reads.

Study-wide results and limits: Each donor's most abundant TCRbeta clonotypes shared more CDR3 sequences with her twin than unrelated donors.

Points on this clonotype: No antigen is known for it. A much larger clone differs by one base, so this may be a read error. Since no conserved phenylalanine or tryptophan closes the CDR3, a read error is the likely cause.

The CDR3 runs 14 residues. Germline V lookup: CDR1 ENHRY, CDR2 SYGVKD. As processed by the authors: Each library had 2.2 to 3.6 million CDR3 reads and about 100,000 to nearly 500,000 clonotypes. TCRdb redid the calling of the 5' RACE reads with MiXCR, one entry per CDR3 protein. The V and J calls here are based on TCRdb, not the publication. The sample comprises roughly 380,000 distinct CDR3 sequences, under 30% of which are singletons, and more than 5.5% rests with the top ten. The rearrangement links TRBV10-3 to TRBJ1-1; 7 bases match TRBD1. The TCR originated in a woman aged 18 to 55 in good health. The sample consisted of PBMCs. This chain's CDR3 is CAISTGALNAEAFV. The CDR3 DNA reads TGTGCCATCAGCACAGGGGCCTTGAACGCTGAAGCTTTCGTT.